The rows below give T cell receptor beta chains drawn from one sample of a study of shared clonotypes between healthy human individuals. Sequencing was performed with immunoSEQ multiplex PCR; in TCRdb, only in-frame clones are kept and a portion is missing. The sample carries some 490,000 clones, 70% to 80% recorded once. Sequenced input: PBMCs. Receptor source: a woman between 35 and 50 years old in good health. Some clones in this sample may be carry-over from other donors' samples. The conserved cysteine and the conserved F or W are not part of the CDR3 here. Each record gives: V gene, CDR3 protein.

TRBV27,ASRTSSSYGYT
TRBV11-2,ASSYRGAGGEKLF
TRBV27,ASSSLGGRDYEQY
TRBV4-2,ASSPDATTGNTIY
TRBV23-1,ASSPVKAAGSGVGELF
TRBV25-1,ASSRLAVSENEQF
TRBV28,ASSYNPEFYGYT
TRBV5-1,ASSLVPGTSAYNEQF
TRBV28,ASSFAGQGDQPQH
TRBV11-2,ASSLVPTYEQY
TRBV5-4,ASSLAGSGRGEQY
TRBV5-1,ASSGSRFTDTQY
TRBV25-1,ASTPNLGGENTEAF
TRBV28,ASNKGGYGYT
TRBV30,AWGCGRVGPGELF
TRBV5-6,ASSIPGRSLY
TRBV27,ASSLVLGEGTSENRGLFETQY